One sample yielded the 30 T cell receptor beta chains listed below, sequenced in a study of T-cell reconstitution after alpha-beta-depleted transplantation in children. Preparation of the TCRbeta library was carried out with unique molecular identifiers. TCRdb fed the PCR reads into MiXCR, producing one record per CDR3 protein. The profile shows 400,000 to 550,000 distinct CDR3 sequences, 8% to 11% of them singletons. The sample in question was PBMCs, obtained before TCRalphabeta/CD19-depleted stem cell transplant. These TCRs come from a child aged 2 to 9 with inherited bone marrow failure, due to receive a stem cell transplant.

Concerning this clonotype itself: This may be a read error, as it is one base from a much larger clone. V and J are TRBV5-5 and TRBJ1-2, with no clear D. Deletions cut 4 bases from V and 4 bases from J, with 8 bases between. The CDR3 runs to 12 residues. Looked up from germline, CDR1 is SGHKS and CDR2 is YYEKEE (reference sequence). DNA of the CDR3: TGTGCCAGCAGCCGGGCCTTCTATGGCTACACCTTC. Translating it yields CASSRAFYGYTF.

The chain employs TRBV5-1 and TRBJ2-2; 11 positions match TRBD2. CDR1 is SGHRS, CDR2 YFSETQ, per germline. Germline trimming cut 2 bases from V and 4 bases from J; bases unmatched to any gene: 4. The CDR3 spans 16 residues. CDR3 in DNA: TGCGCCAGCAGCTTTAGCGGGAGGGTCGGCACCGGGGAGCTGTTTTTT. This gives the protein CASSFSGRVGTGELFF.

This chain links TRBV18 with TRBJ2-7; TRBD2 aligns across 7 bases. The junction had 12 bases not matched to a gene; V was cut back by 2 bases and J by 2 bases. The CDR3 covers 17 residues. Looked up from germline, CDR1 is KGHSH and CDR2 is LQKENI. The CDR3 protein is CASSPRLAVLGTYEQYF. The DNA for the CDR3 is TGTGCCAGCTCACCAAGGCTAGCGGTTTTGGGGACCTACGAGCAGTACTTC.

There are many counts of this clonotype. CDR3 protein: CASSVTSGSGETQYF. The CDR3 region has the DNA TGTGCCAGCAGCGTGACTAGCGGGAGCGGCGAGACCCAGTACTTC. This rearrangement joins TRBV9 to TRBJ2-5; 12 positions match TRBD2. With 2 bases clipped from V and 5 bases from J, the junction kept 4 bases outside the gene matches. The germline CDR1 and CDR2 sequences are SGDLS and YYNGEE. The CDR3 has 15 amino acids.

This clonotype has a count of ten or more. V is TRBV3-1 and J is TRBJ2-7; 9 nucleotides match TRBD1. This CDR3 has 16 residues. CDR1 is LGHDT, CDR2 YNNKEL, per germline (reference sequence). V gave up 4 bases and J gave up 4 bases; unmatched junction bases: 11. The CDR3 coding sequence is TGTGCCAGCAGCCCCCAACAGGGGGCCCTCCAGTACGAGCAGTACTTC. Its translation: CASSPQQGALQYEQYF.

This clonotype was recorded at least ten times. V gene TRBV7-2 combines with J gene TRBJ2-2; 14 nucleotides match TRBD2. The V segment lost 3 bases and the J segment 6 bases; nucleotides outside the gene matches: 6. The CDR3 length is 17 residues. Germline assignment: CDR1 SGHTA and CDR2 FQGNSA. CDR3 loop: CASSFGLAGGSAGELFF. CDR3 nucleotide sequence: TGTGCCAGCAGCTTCGGACTAGCGGGAGGCTCCGCCGGGGAGCTGTTTTTT.

Many counts were recorded for this clonotype. The V gene is TRBV4-3, the J gene TRBJ2-2, with D tentatively TRBD2 (6 bases). Trimming removed 1 base at V and 6 bases at J, with 12 bases between. This CDR3 is 15 amino acids long. CDR1 is LGHNA, CDR2 YSLEER, per germline. The CDR3 coding sequence is TGCGCCAGCAGCCAAGGCGGGACTCCGTCCGGGGAGCTGTTTTTT. Translating gives CASSQGGTPSGELFF.

Ten or more counts support this clonotype. V usage is TRBV4-3 and J usage is TRBJ2-2; 7 positions agree with TRBD2. The CDR3 length is 15 residues. Losses at the gene ends were 4 bases for V and 6 bases for J; bases not matched to a gene: 8. CDR1 is LGHNA, CDR2 YSLEER, per germline. The CDR3 DNA reads as TGCGCCAGCAGCCCTTGGGGGGGTGAATCCGGGGAGCTGTTTTTT. Its protein product is CASSPWGGESGELFF.

The table lists this clonotype with a few counts. The rearrangement joins TRBV18 to TRBJ1-1; 7 bases match TRBD1. The CDR3 extends over 16 amino acids. The V gene's germline CDR1 is KGHSH and CDR2 LQKENI. V gave up 3 bases and J gave up 4 bases; unmatched junction bases: 11. In DNA, the CDR3 is TGTGCCAGCTCACCTTTCATGGGACAGAGGGGCACTGAAGCTTTCTTT. It yields the protein CASSPFMGQRGTEAFF.

Ten or more counts support this clonotype. This chain uses TRBV15 with TRBJ1-2; 9 bases fit TRBD1. Germline-derived CDR1 and CDR2 are LNHNV and YYDKDF (reference sequence). The length of the CDR3 is 14 residues. The ends lost 0 bases at V and 9 bases at J; junction bases unmatched: 5. The CDR3 sequence is CATSRDLTGGRYTF. DNA for the CDR3: TGTGCCACCAGCAGAGACCTGACAGGGGGGCGCTACACCTTC.

The J gene is TRBJ1-1, the V gene TRBV7-9; D remains unclear. V was clipped by 4 bases and J by 6 bases, with 15 bases between them. This CDR3 has 14 residues. The germline V gene has CDR1 SEHNR and CDR2 FQNEAQ (reference sequence). CDR3 region: CASSSGPTRAEAFF. Here the CDR3 DNA reads TGTGCCAGCAGCTCCGGACCCACTAGGGCTGAAGCTTTCTTT.

This clonotype was counted many times. The CDR3 sequence: CSARDLTAEQFF. CDR3 coding DNA: TGCAGTGCTAGAGATCTAACAGCTGAGCAGTTCTTC. The genes are TRBV20-1 and TRBJ2-1; D remains unclear. Per germline, CDR1 DFQATT and CDR2 SNEGSKA (reference sequence). The CDR3 covers 12 residues. V lost 0 bases and J lost 9, with 9 bases in between.

This sequence joins TRBV28 and TRBJ2-5; D may be TRBD2 (7 bases). CDR1 and CDR2 from the germline V gene are MDHEN and SYDVKM. Trimming stripped 3 bases from V and 4 bases from J, with 15 bases between. The length of the CDR3 is 15 residues. CDR3 bases: TGTGCCAGCAGTTTGGGGGGCGGGGGCGCAGAGACCCAGTACTTC. This codes for CASSLGGGGAETQYF.

This clonotype was found many times. The V gene is TRBV5-1, the J gene TRBJ2-1, with 10 bases identical to TRBD2. Germline V lookup: CDR1 SGHRS, CDR2 YFSETQ. The junction had 14 bases not matched to a gene; V was cut back by 5 bases and J by 0 bases. This CDR3 spans 19 amino acids. The CDR3 nucleotides are TGCGCCAGCAGTCCGGATTTAGGTAGCGGGAGGCTCTCCTACAATGAGCAGTTCTTC. It specifies CASSPDLGSGRLSYNEQFF. Looking up the rest from reference TRBV5-1 and TRBJ2-1 gives the full variable domain: KAGVTQTPRYLIKTRGQQVTLSCSPISGHRSVSWYQQTPGQGLQFLFEYFSETQRNKGNFPGRFSGRQFSNSRSEMNVSTLELGDSALYLCASSPDLGSGRLSYNEQFFGPGTRLTVL.

There are many counts of this clonotype. The rearrangement uses TRBV12-3 or TRBV12-4 and TRBJ2-7; 7 positions match TRBD2. The length of the CDR3 is 12 residues. V shed 3 bases and J 6 bases; nucleotides not matched to a gene: 2. CDR3 coding DNA: TGTGCCAGCAGTTTGGCTAGCGGCGAGCAGTACTTC. Amino acids: CASSLASGEQYF.

This clonotype was counted at least ten times. This sequence joins TRBV7-8 and TRBJ2-7, with a possible D match to TRBD1 (6 bases). The CDR3 consists of 15 residues. CDR1 is SGHVS and CDR2 is FQNEAQ in the germline V gene. V was trimmed by 0 bases and J by 3 bases, leaving 12 bases between them. This CDR3 is CASSLARDTIYEQYF. CDR3 bases: TGTGCCAGCAGCTTAGCCCGGGACACGATCTACGAGCAGTACTTC.

This clonotype occurred many times. The chain couples TRBV4-2 to TRBJ2-1, with 10 bases fitting TRBD2. In germline, CDR1 is LGHNA, CDR2 YNFKEQ. V shed 4 bases and J 9 bases; nucleotides not matched to a gene: 15. This CDR3 is 17 amino acids long. CDR3 nucleotides: TGTGCCAGCAGCCTCAGAGTAGCGGGAGGACGTTGGTCTGAGCAGTTCTTC. Translating gives CASSLRVAGGRWSEQFF.

This clonotype was counted at least ten times. This chain joins TRBV3-1 and TRBJ2-5; TRBD2 matches 10 bases. V dropped 0 bases and J dropped 5; count of bases not matched to a gene: 6. Germline CDR1 reads LGHDT; CDR2 reads YNNKEL (reference sequence). This CDR3 is 16 amino acids long. CDR3 DNA: TGTGCCAGCAGCCAAGATCGAGCGGGAGGGCCGGAGACCCAGTACTTC. This translates into CASSQDRAGGPETQYF.

This clonotype was counted at least ten times. This chain connects TRBV6-2 or TRBV6-3 to TRBJ2-1; no clear D. This CDR3 is 12 amino acids long. V gave up 6 bases and J gave up 10 bases, with 13 bases separating them. CDR1 is MNHEY and CDR2 is SVGEGT in the germline V gene. For the CDR3, the DNA is TGTGCCAGCAGCTCCCCCAAAAGGGAGCAGTTCTTC. Translation gives CASSSPKREQFF.

This clonotype was seen ten or more times. This sequence joins TRBV27 and TRBJ2-2, with a tentative D call TRBD2 (5 bases). The V and J ends lost 6 bases and 6 bases respectively, with 8 bases between them. This CDR3 is built from 12 residues. Per the germline V gene, CDR1 is MNHEY and CDR2 is SMNVEV (reference sequence). CDR3 DNA: TGTGCCAGCAGCGAGCGGTCCGGGGAGCTGTTTTTT. It translates to CASSERSGELFF.

This clonotype was counted only a few times. The CDR3 sequence is CASRERGAGTEAFF. DNA for the CDR3: TGTGCCAGCAGAGAGAGGGGGGCAGGGACTGAAGCTTTCTTT. This rearrangement joins TRBV25-1 to TRBJ1-1; TRBD1 might be the D (6 bases). V lost 6 bases and J lost 5, with 16 bases in between. CDR3 size: 14 residues. Germline CDR1 reads MGHDK; CDR2 reads SYGVNS.

This clonotype has a count of ten or more. The gene calls are TRBV4-3 and TRBJ2-5; 8 positions match TRBD2. Germline V CDR1 and CDR2: LGHNA, YSLEER. V shed 4 bases and J 5 bases; nucleotides not matched to a gene: 9. The CDR3 extends over 15 amino acids. CDR3: CASSRFSGNGETQYF. DNA of the CDR3: TGCGCCAGCAGCCGATTTAGCGGGAATGGCGAGACCCAGTACTTC.

This clonotype was recorded many times. V gene TRBV27 combines with J gene TRBJ2-5; 7 bases map to TRBD1. Per the germline V gene, CDR1 is MNHEY and CDR2 is SMNVEV (reference sequence). There are 15 residues in the CDR3. Germline trimming cut 5 bases from V and 5 bases from J; bases unmatched to any gene: 11. In DNA form, the CDR3 reads TGTGCCAGCAGTCTCCGGGACAGCCGGTGGGAGACCCAGTACTTC. Its translation: CASSLRDSRWETQYF.

There are many counts of this clonotype. The chain employs TRBV20-1 and TRBJ2-1, with 7 bases aligning to TRBD2. Trimming took 1 base from V and 2 from J; bases not matched to a gene: 11. Germline V gene data show CDR1 as DFQATT and CDR2 as SNEGSKA (reference sequence). The CDR3 runs to 17 residues. CDR3 sequence: CSARAISLLAAYNEQFF. In DNA, the CDR3 is TGCAGTGCTAGAGCAATCTCTCTCCTAGCGGCCTACAATGAGCAGTTCTTC.

This clonotype was observed many times. This chain links TRBV5-1 with TRBJ2-3; TRBD2 is a possible D gene (6 bases). V gave up 9 bases and J gave up 1 base, with 12 bases separating them. The germline CDR1 and CDR2 sequences are SGHRS and YFSETQ. This CDR3 has 13 residues. The CDR3 protein is CATRTTGTDTQYF. The CDR3 nucleotides read TGCGCCACTCGGACTACGGGCACAGATACGCAGTATTTT. The full variable domain, in which reference TRBV5-1 and TRBJ2-3 provide the parts outside the CDR3, is KAGVTQTPRYLIKTRGQQVTLSCSPISGHRSVSWYQQTPGQGLQFLFEYFSETQRNKGNFPGRFSGRQFSNSRSEMNVSTLELGDSALYLCATRTTGTDTQYFGPGTRLTVL.

In this sample, this clonotype turned up a few times. The V call is TRBV12-3 or TRBV12-4, the J call TRBJ2-6; D gene ambiguous. V lost 6 bases and J lost 0, with 15 bases in between. CDR3 length: 17 residues. CDR3 sequence reads: CASSPPALFSGANVLTF. Written as DNA, the CDR3 is TGTGCCAGCAGCCCTCCGGCCCTTTTCTCTGGGGCCAACGTCCTGACTTTC.

With respect to this clonotype: A much larger clone lies a single base off, so this may be a read error. This rearrangement joins TRBV12-3 or TRBV12-4 to TRBJ2-7; TRBD2 might be the D (6 bases). The V gene lost 5 bases and the J gene lost 2 bases, with 13 bases spanning the gap. The CDR3 loop spans 14 amino acids. The CDR3 bases are TGTGCCAGCAGTAAAACGGGAGTGACCTACGAGCAGTACTTC. Its protein is CASSKTGVTYEQYF.

This clonotype showed up many times. CDR3 DNA: TGTGCCAGCAGCTTCCGGACAGGACCGGTTTGGATGATTGTAGAGACCCAGTACTTC. Protein: CASSFRTGPVWMIVETQYF. The chain couples TRBV5-6 to TRBJ2-5; the match to TRBD1 covers 7 bases. With 2 bases clipped from V and 4 bases from J, the junction kept 20 bases outside the gene matches. This CDR3 has 19 residues. The V gene's germline CDR1 is SGHDT and CDR2 YYEEEE.

This clonotype appeared many times. The chain couples TRBV28 to TRBJ2-7; 10 nucleotides match TRBD1. The CDR3 totals 15 residues. V lost 4 bases and J lost 5; bases outside the gene matches: 8. The germline V gene has CDR1 MDHEN and CDR2 SYDVKM. In DNA, the CDR3 is TGTGCCAGCAGTTCCTCCGGGACAGGGGCCCACGAGCAGTACTTC. Its translation is CASSSSGTGAHEQYF. Based on the CDR3 plus reference TRBV28 and TRBJ2-7, the full variable domain is DVKVTQSSRYLVKRTGEKVFLECVQDMDHENMFWYRQDPGLGLRLIYFSYDVKMKEKGDIPEGYSVSREKKERFSLILESASTNQTSMYLCASSSSGTGAHEQYFGPGTRLTVT.

This clonotype has a handful of counts. The rearrangement uses TRBV4-3 and TRBJ2-6; D is uncertain. The CDR3 loop spans 16 amino acids. The V and J ends lost 4 bases and 0 bases respectively, with 10 bases between them. Germline CDR1 reads LGHNA; CDR2 reads YSLEER. The CDR3 spells CASSLDAHSGANVLTF. As DNA, the CDR3 is TGCGCCAGCAGCCTAGACGCGCACTCTGGGGCCAACGTCCTGACTTTC.